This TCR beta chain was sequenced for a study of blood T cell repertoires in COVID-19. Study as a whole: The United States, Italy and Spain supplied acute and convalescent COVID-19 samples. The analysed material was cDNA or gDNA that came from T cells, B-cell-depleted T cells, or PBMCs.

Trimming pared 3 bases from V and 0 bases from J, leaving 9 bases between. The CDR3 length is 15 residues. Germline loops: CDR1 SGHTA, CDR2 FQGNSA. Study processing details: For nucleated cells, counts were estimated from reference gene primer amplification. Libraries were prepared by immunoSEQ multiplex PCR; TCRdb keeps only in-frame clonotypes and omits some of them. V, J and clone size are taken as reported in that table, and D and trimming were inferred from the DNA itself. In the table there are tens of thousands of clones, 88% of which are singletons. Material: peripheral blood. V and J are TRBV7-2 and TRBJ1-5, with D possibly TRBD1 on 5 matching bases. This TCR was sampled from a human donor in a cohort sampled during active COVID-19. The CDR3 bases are TGTGCCAGCAGCTTGTCAGGGATTAGCAATCAGCCCCAGCATTTT. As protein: CASSLSGISNQPQHF.